The subject of this entry is one TCR beta chain. No antigen is known for it. Here the gene names and germline are mouse. The CDR3 end is not reached by the read, which stops 4 residues before it; the germline J gene fills it in. It was cDNA, reverse transcribed from extracted RNA, that served as the sequencing template. Measured with immunoSEQ multiplex PCR; TCRdb has only the in-frame clones, and not every one. Reported are some 1,600 clones, none seen only once; the ten largest carry 40% to 45%. The sample comes from a study of CD8+ T cells in alopecia areata. About the study: Female C3H/HeJ recipients aged roughly 6-11 weeks got skin from C3H/HeJ graft donors aged roughly 6-12 months that had spontaneous alopecia. Study-level results: Scalp sample sequencing also detects resident alphabeta T cells of normal skin.

The CDR3 extends over 16 amino acids. CDR1 is LGHNA, CDR2 YNLKQL, per germline (reference sequence). This sequence was found in a C3H/HeJ mouse with alopecia areata. Mouse MHC haplotype: H2-k. The sequenced sample was skin. V gene TRBV5 combines with J gene TRBJ2-7; 14 positions agree with TRBD2. CDR3 residues: CASSPPGLGGLHEQYF. The CDR3 DNA, read in part, is TGTGCCAGCAGCCCACCGGGACTGGGGGGGCTCCAT.